This is a list of T cell receptor beta chains from one sample in a study of blood T cell repertoires in COVID-19. TCRdb keeps only in-frame clones here, not all; method: immunoSEQ multiplex PCR. This table has under 200,000 clones, 70% to 90% appearing once. The sequencing input was peripheral blood. The source of these receptors is a man younger than 35 with acute or convalescent COVID-19. The CDR3 runs from the conserved cysteine through the conserved F or W. Fields, in order: J gene, D gene, clone size, V gene, CDR3 DNA, CDR3 protein. The D gene is left open where the match is weak. Expanded clones are given a class, and other clones once, few, many or no size at all.

j_call: TRBJ1-6
d_call: NA
clone_size: NA
v_call: TRBV5-1
cdr3_nt: TGCGCCAGCAGCTCCAGGGTTAATTCACCCCTCCACTTT
cdr3_aa: CASSSRVNSPLHF

j_call: TRBJ1-1
d_call: NA
clone_size: NA
v_call: TRBV13
cdr3_nt: TGTGCCAGCAGCTTAAGCCGGTTGGGCCAAACTGAAGCTTTCTTT
cdr3_aa: CASSLSRLGQTEAFF

j_call: TRBJ1-6
d_call: NA
clone_size: once
v_call: TRBV5-6
cdr3_nt: TGTGCCAGCAGCTTGGGCAGTAATCTTTCACCCCTCCACTTT
cdr3_aa: CASSLGSNLSPLHF

j_call: TRBJ1-2
d_call: NA
clone_size: NA
v_call: TRBV19
cdr3_nt: TGTGCCAGTAGGTATCAACAGGGCTCCTATGGCTACACCTTC
cdr3_aa: CASRYQQGSYGYTF

j_call: TRBJ2-3
d_call: NA
clone_size: NA
v_call: TRBV5-1
cdr3_nt: TGCGCCACTTCGAGGCAGCCTAACACAGATACGCAGTATTTT
cdr3_aa: CATSRQPNTDTQYF

j_call: TRBJ1-6
d_call: TRBD1
clone_size: NA
v_call: TRBV18
cdr3_nt: TGTGCCAGCTTCGGGACAGCAAATTCACCCCTCCACTTT
cdr3_aa: CASFGTANSPLHF

j_call: TRBJ2-2
d_call: TRBD1
clone_size: NA
v_call: TRBV19
cdr3_nt: TGTGCCAGTAGTCCACAGGGGGCGAGCGGGGAGCTGTTTTTT
cdr3_aa: CASSPQGASGELFF

j_call: TRBJ1-1
d_call: TRBD1
clone_size: NA
v_call: TRBV3-1/TRBV3-2
cdr3_nt: TGTGCCAGCAGCGCCAGACAGGGTGGGTCTGAAGCTTTCTTT
cdr3_aa: CASSARQGGSEAFF

j_call: TRBJ2-5
d_call: NA
clone_size: NA
v_call: TRBV7-9
cdr3_nt: TGTGCCAGCAGCTTGCTCGCGGAGACCCAGTACTTC
cdr3_aa: CASSLLAETQYF

j_call: TRBJ2-1
d_call: TRBD1
clone_size: NA
v_call: TRBV4-2
cdr3_nt: TGTGCCAGCAGCCAGAAAGGAATGACAGGGGGCTGGGATGAGCAGTTCTTC
cdr3_aa: CASSQKGMTGGWDEQFF

j_call: TRBJ1-3
d_call: NA
clone_size: few
v_call: TRBV9
cdr3_nt: TGTGCCAGCAGCGTAGTGTCACAGGGATCTGGAAACACCATATATTTT
cdr3_aa: CASSVVSQGSGNTIYF

j_call: TRBJ2-1
d_call: NA
clone_size: NA
v_call: TRBV10-3
cdr3_nt: TGTGCCATCAGTGAGGGCACCCGTTACAATGAGCAGTTCTTC
cdr3_aa: CAISEGTRYNEQFF

j_call: TRBJ2-3
d_call: NA
clone_size: NA
v_call: TRBV27
cdr3_nt: TGTGCCAGCAGTTTAAGGCAGGGGACAGATACGCAGTATTTT
cdr3_aa: CASSLRQGTDTQYF

j_call: TRBJ2-3
d_call: TRBD1
clone_size: NA
v_call: TRBV5-1
cdr3_nt: TGCGCCAGCATGACAGGGGACACAGATACGCAGTATTTT
cdr3_aa: CASMTGDTDTQYF

j_call: TRBJ1-4
d_call: NA
clone_size: NA
v_call: TRBV6-5
cdr3_nt: TGTGCCAGCAGTCGGGGGAGGTGGGAAAAACTGTTTTTT
cdr3_aa: CASSRGRWEKLFF

j_call: TRBJ1-5
d_call: NA
clone_size: NA
v_call: TRBV19
cdr3_nt: TGTGCCAGTAGTATAAGAGGAGAAATTAGCAATCAGCCCCAGCATTTT
cdr3_aa: CASSIRGEISNQPQHF

j_call: TRBJ2-2
d_call: NA
clone_size: NA
v_call: TRBV24-1
cdr3_nt: TGTGCCACCAGTGAAAAAACGGGACTTCTTAACACCGGGGAGCTGTTTTTT
cdr3_aa: CATSEKTGLLNTGELFF

j_call: TRBJ2-2
d_call: NA
clone_size: NA
v_call: TRBV5-1
cdr3_nt: TGCGCCAGCAGCTTGGAGGCCCGCGGCCCCAACACCGGGGAGCTGTTTTTT
cdr3_aa: CASSLEARGPNTGELFF

j_call: TRBJ2-5
d_call: TRBD1
clone_size: NA
v_call: TRBV2
cdr3_nt: TGTGCCACCACGGGACAGCGCCAAGAGACCCAGTACTTC
cdr3_aa: CATTGQRQETQYF

j_call: TRBJ1-3
d_call: NA
clone_size: NA
v_call: TRBV11-2
cdr3_nt: TGTGCCAGCAGCTTTTTCGAGAGCTCTGGAAACACCATATATTTT
cdr3_aa: CASSFFESSGNTIYF

j_call: TRBJ1-2
d_call: NA
clone_size: NA
v_call: TRBV7-9
cdr3_nt: TGTGCCAGCCACCTCAGTTCAGGTGACTATGGCTACACCTTC
cdr3_aa: CASHLSSGDYGYTF

j_call: TRBJ2-2
d_call: NA
clone_size: NA
v_call: TRBV5-6
cdr3_nt: TGTGCCAGCAGTATGACCCTCGTTGTCGGGGCGAACACCGGGGAGCTGTTTTTT
cdr3_aa: CASSMTLVVGANTGELFF

j_call: TRBJ1-3
d_call: TRBD1
clone_size: NA
v_call: TRBV11-2
cdr3_nt: TGTGCCAGCAGCCACCCGGGACAGAGCTCTGGAAACACCATATATTTT
cdr3_aa: CASSHPGQSSGNTIYF

j_call: TRBJ1-1
d_call: NA
clone_size: NA
v_call: TRBV5-1
cdr3_nt: TGCGCCAGCAGCTTTCTTACAGGGCCGAGGAACACTGAAGCTTTCTTT
cdr3_aa: CASSFLTGPRNTEAFF

j_call: TRBJ2-1
d_call: TRBD2
clone_size: NA
v_call: TRBV5-1
cdr3_nt: TGCGCCAGCAGCGGACTAGCGGGGGACAACCCTATTTACAATGAGCAGTTCTTC
cdr3_aa: CASSGLAGDNPIYNEQFF

j_call: TRBJ2-3
d_call: NA
clone_size: NA
v_call: TRBV6-5
cdr3_nt: TGTGCCAGCAGGAGCGCGACAGGCTACACAGATACGCAGTATTTT
cdr3_aa: CASRSATGYTDTQYF

j_call: TRBJ1-2
d_call: TRBD1
clone_size: NA
v_call: TRBV6-2/TRBV6-3
cdr3_nt: TGTGCCAGCAGTTCTTCCGTTGGACAGGCGGAGTATGGCTACACCTTC
cdr3_aa: CASSSSVGQAEYGYTF

j_call: TRBJ2-1
d_call: TRBD1
clone_size: NA
v_call: TRBV27
cdr3_nt: TGTGCCAGCAGTACAGGACAGGGAACCTACAATGAGCAGTTCTTC
cdr3_aa: CASSTGQGTYNEQFF

j_call: TRBJ1-5
d_call: NA
clone_size: NA
v_call: TRBV5-5
cdr3_nt: TGTGCCAGCAGCTACCTGACGGAGAGCAATCAGCCCCAGCATTTT
cdr3_aa: CASSYLTESNQPQHF

j_call: TRBJ1-2
d_call: TRBD1
clone_size: NA
v_call: TRBV6-1
cdr3_nt: TGTGCCAGCAGAGAAGCCGGGACAGGGGCCTATGGCTACACCTTC
cdr3_aa: CASREAGTGAYGYTF

j_call: TRBJ2-7
d_call: TRBD2
clone_size: NA
v_call: TRBV6-5
cdr3_nt: TGTGCCAGCAGTTACAGCGGGGGCCAAACCTACGAGCAGTACTTC
cdr3_aa: CASSYSGGQTYEQYF

j_call: TRBJ1-3
d_call: NA
clone_size: once
v_call: TRBV20-1
cdr3_nt: TGCAGTGCTAGTTACGGGGTAGGCGGAAACACCATATATTTT
cdr3_aa: CSASYGVGGNTIYF

j_call: TRBJ1-6
d_call: TRBD1
clone_size: NA
v_call: TRBV29-1
cdr3_nt: TGCAGCGCCTGGTCAGGGGGTAATTCACCCCTCCACTTT
cdr3_aa: CSAWSGGNSPLHF

j_call: TRBJ1-2
d_call: NA
clone_size: NA
v_call: TRBV28
cdr3_nt: TGTGCCAGCAGTTTTCAGGGGAACTATGGCTACACCTTC
cdr3_aa: CASSFQGNYGYTF

j_call: TRBJ1-1
d_call: NA
clone_size: NA
v_call: TRBV6-4
cdr3_nt: TGTGCCAGCAGTGACTCCCGGACAGAGGGGGATTTGGACACTGAAGCTTTCTTT
cdr3_aa: CASSDSRTEGDLDTEAFF

j_call: TRBJ2-1
d_call: NA
clone_size: NA
v_call: TRBV30
cdr3_nt: TGTGCCTGGAGTAAGAAGGGCGAGGGATACAATGAGCAGTTCTTC
cdr3_aa: CAWSKKGEGYNEQFF

j_call: TRBJ1-5
d_call: NA
clone_size: NA
v_call: TRBV9
cdr3_nt: TGTGCCAGCAGCGAGGGGGGGAATCAGCCCCAGCATTTT
cdr3_aa: CASSEGGNQPQHF